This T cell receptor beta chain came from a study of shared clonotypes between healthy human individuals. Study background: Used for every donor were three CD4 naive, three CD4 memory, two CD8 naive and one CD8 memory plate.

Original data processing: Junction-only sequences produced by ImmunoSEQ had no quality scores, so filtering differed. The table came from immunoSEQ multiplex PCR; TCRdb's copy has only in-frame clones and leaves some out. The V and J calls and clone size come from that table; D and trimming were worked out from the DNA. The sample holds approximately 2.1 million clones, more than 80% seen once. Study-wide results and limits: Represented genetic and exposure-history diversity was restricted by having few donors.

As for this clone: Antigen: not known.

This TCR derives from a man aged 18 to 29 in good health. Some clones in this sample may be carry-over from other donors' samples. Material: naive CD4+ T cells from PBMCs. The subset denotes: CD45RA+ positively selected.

The CDR3 DNA sequence: TGTGCCAGCTCACTCCATGGGCCGGGCACTGAAGCTTTCTTT. It yields the protein CASSLHGPGTEAFF. The chain links TRBV18 to TRBJ1-1; D uncertain. Looked up from germline, CDR1 is KGHSH and CDR2 is LQKENI. The CDR3 has 14 residues. V was shortened by 4 bases and J by 4 bases, with 13 bases between the two germline ends.